The 26 T cell receptor beta chains listed next were all sequenced from one sample in a study of shared clonotypes between healthy human individuals (TCRdb year 2020). CD8 naive samples were CD45RO-negative cells positively selected for CCR7, giving a CD45RA+CCR7+ population that excluded TemRA cells. Libraries came from the immunoSEQ multiplex PCR assay. Sourced from immuneACCESS, this table was stored by TCRdb with only in-frame sequences that have V and J called. A share of the clones is absent; for the studies checked, an unresolved V gene accounts for under half, and the remainder has no known explanation. In all, the sample holds approximately 2,000,000 clones, and 93% of those were seen once. Of the sample, about 1.6% falls within the top ten clones. The sample taken for sequencing was naive CD8+ T cells from PBMCs. The cell subset or site label, as the study defines it: CD45RA+CCR7+. Receptor source: a man between 18 and 29 years old in good health. Some clones in this sample may be carry-over from other donors' samples.

This clone appeared a single time. The chain employs TRBV9 and TRBJ1-2, with a possible D match to TRBD1 (5 bases). CDR3 length: 15 residues. Germline lookup yields CDR1 SGDLS and CDR2 YYNGEE. Trimming took 0 bases from V and 4 from J, leaving 13 bases between them. Here the CDR3 DNA reads TGTGCCAGCAGCGTAGAAGGGCAGGGAACCTATGGCTACACCTTC. The encoded protein is CASSVEGQGTYGYTF. Variable domain in full (rest from reference TRBV9 and TRBJ1-2): DSGVTQTPKHLITATGQRVTLRCSPRSGDLSVYWYQQSLDQGLQFLIQYYNGEERAKGNILERFSAQQFPDLHSELNLSSLELGDSALYFCASSVEGQGTYGYTFGSGTRLTVV.

V and J are TRBV5-1 and TRBJ2-2; TRBD1 matches 7 bases. CDR3 length: 16 amino acids. Germline loops: CDR1 SGHRS, CDR2 YFSETQ. The J segment lost 0 bases and the V segment lost 1 base, leaving 3 bases of the junction unmatched. The CDR3 bases are TGCGCCAGCAGCTTGCCTGACAGGGCGAACACCGGGGAGCTGTTTTTT. Amino acid sequence: CASSLPDRANTGELFF.

This clone was counted a single time. CDR3 DNA sequence: TGTGCCAGCAGCTCCACGACAGGGAACTACGAGCAGTACTTC. As protein: CASSSTTGNYEQYF. The chain uses TRBV7-8 and TRBJ2-7, with 7 nucleotides matching TRBD1. Germline trimming cut 4 bases from V and 3 bases from J; bases unmatched to any gene: 6. Germline V gene lookup returns CDR1 SGHVS and CDR2 FQNEAQ. The CDR3 has 14 residues. Full variable domain (rest looked up from reference TRBV7-8 and TRBJ2-7): GAGVSQSPRYKVAKRGQDVALRCDPISGHVSLFWYQQALGQGPEFLTYFQNEAQLDKSGLPSDRFFAERPEGSVSTLKIQRTQQEDSAVYLCASSSTTGNYEQYFGPGTRLTVT.

The table lists this clone with a count of one. The DNA for the CDR3 is TGTGCCAGCAGTTTAGAGGAGAACGCCTACGAGCAGTACTTC. Its translation is CASSLEENAYEQYF. This chain links TRBV28 with TRBJ2-7; D call uncertain. This CDR3 comprises 14 residues. The V end was cut by 2 bases, the J end by 2 bases, with 10 bases between. CDR1 is MDHEN and CDR2 is SYDVKM in the germline V gene.

V is TRBV5-6 and J is TRBJ1-5; weak D call: TRBD1 (6 bases). With 1 base removed from V and 0 bases from J, the gap between germline ends came to 8 bases. The CDR3 sequence is 15 residues long. Germline loops: CDR1 SGHDT, CDR2 YYEEEE. For the CDR3, the DNA is TGTGCCAGCAGCTTGTACAGGGATAGCAATCAGCCCCAGCATTTT. This gives the protein CASSLYRDSNQPQHF.

Turning to this clone: This specimen includes other DNA sequences encoding the same CDR3. The J gene is TRBJ2-7, the V gene TRBV19; a weak D match, TRBD1 (6 bases). Germline lookup yields CDR1 LNHDA and CDR2 SQIVND (reference sequence). The CDR3 loop spans 14 amino acids. Trimming stripped 5 bases from V and 0 bases from J, with 11 bases between. The CDR3 DNA reads as TGTGCCAGTAGTCCCGGACAGATCTCCTACGAGCAGTACTTC. Translation: CASSPGQISYEQYF.

The chain couples TRBV28 to TRBJ2-7, with 10 nucleotides matching TRBD2. J lost 2 bases, V lost 3 bases, and 10 bases had no gene match. CDR3 size: 17 residues. CDR1 is MDHEN and CDR2 is SYDVKM in the germline V gene. CDR3 protein: CASSFSLGLALTYEQYF. Written as DNA, the CDR3 is TGTGCCAGCAGTTTTAGCTTGGGACTAGCGCTTACCTACGAGCAGTACTTC.

This clone has just a few counts. The chain combines TRBV4-1 with TRBJ1-5; TRBD1 might be the D (5 bases). The CDR3 has 15 residues. V gave up 2 bases and J gave up 8 bases, with 16 bases separating them. In germline, CDR1 is MGHRA, CDR2 YSYEKL. The CDR3 DNA sequence: TGCGCCAGCAGCCAACAGGGCACAAGGAGCGAGCCCCAGCATTTT. This sequence encodes CASSQQGTRSEPQHF.

This clone was detected once. The sample has other DNA sequences that encode this CDR3 too. The chain employs TRBV9 and TRBJ1-5, with TRBD1 matching 8 bases. CDR3 length equals 15 residues. Germline assignment: CDR1 SGDLS and CDR2 YYNGEE. Trimming took 0 bases from V and 2 from J; bases not matched to a gene: 1. CDR3 sequence (DNA): TGTGCCAGCAGCGTAGAGGGACAGGGCAATCAGCCCCAGCATTTT. Translated, it gives CASSVEGQGNQPQHF.

The chain recombines TRBV4-1 with TRBJ1-2, with D hard to call. The CDR3 has 14 residues. Germline V gene lookup returns CDR1 MGHRA and CDR2 YSYEKL. V was cut by 3 bases and J by 4 bases, with 12 bases left in between. The DNA for the CDR3 is TGCGCCAGCAGCCATGGAGTCGGAGCCTATGGCTACACCTTC. This encodes CASSHGVGAYGYTF.

The rearrangement links TRBV6-5 to TRBJ2-7; the D gene is possibly TRBD1 (6 bases). There are 15 residues in the CDR3. The germline V gene has CDR1 MNHEY and CDR2 SVGAGI. Trimming cost V 5 bases and J 0 bases, with 14 bases left between them. The CDR3 DNA reads TGTGCCAGCAGTATCGACAGGAAACCCTCCTACGAGCAGTACTTC. As protein: CASSIDRKPSYEQYF.

The rearrangement links TRBV5-1 to TRBJ1-4, with D possibly matching TRBD1 (6 bases). This CDR3 has 14 amino acids. The V and J ends lost 3 bases and 8 bases respectively, with 14 bases between them. Germline lookup yields CDR1 SGHRS and CDR2 YFSETQ. As DNA, the CDR3 is TGCGCCAGCAGCTGGGCCGGGGGGGCCGAAAAACTGTTTTTT. The encoded protein is CASSWAGGAEKLFF.

In DNA form, the CDR3 reads TGTGCCAGCAGTTACTGGGCGAACACCGGGGAGCTGTTTTTT. This sequence encodes CASSYWANTGELFF. V is TRBV6-5 and J is TRBJ2-2; D gene unclear. Germline V lookup: CDR1 MNHEY, CDR2 SVGAGI. The CDR3 contains 14 residues. V was pared by 1 base and J by 0 bases, with 3 bases between.

Concerning this clone: The junction departs from the called germline gene at one end, perhaps through a read error. The chain links TRBV9 to TRBJ1-1; D gene uncertain. The V gene's germline CDR1 is SGDLS and CDR2 YYNGEE. CDR3 size: 15 residues. CDR3 nucleotide sequence: TGTGCCAGCAGCTCCCAACCCGACATGAACGCTGAAGCTTTCTTT. It is translated as CASSSQPDMNAEAFF.

The chain links TRBV11-2 to TRBJ2-1, with 8 bases identical to TRBD2. The CDR3 sequence is 15 residues long. Germline V lookup: CDR1 SGHAT, CDR2 FQNNGV. V shed 4 bases and J 1 base; nucleotides not matched to a gene: 3. The CDR3 loop reads CASSSGRESYNEQFF. Here the CDR3 DNA reads TGTGCCAGCAGCTCCGGGAGGGAATCCTACAATGAGCAGTTCTTC.

This clone has a count of ten or more. The chain uses TRBV6-6 and TRBJ2-3; TRBD2 matches 11 bases. The germline V gene encodes CDR1 MNHNY and CDR2 SVGAGI (reference sequence). With V trimmed by 4 bases and J by 3 bases, 6 bases remained unmatched. This CDR3 is 16 amino acids long. CDR3 residues: CASSSELAGATDTQYF. The CDR3 DNA reads TGTGCCAGCAGTTCGGAACTAGCGGGAGCGACAGATACGCAGTATTTT.

The V gene is TRBV27, the J gene TRBJ2-7; no definite D call. V shed 5 bases and J shed 3 bases, with 14 bases lying between them. CDR1 and CDR2 from the germline V gene are MNHEY and SMNVEV (reference sequence). The CDR3 length is 14 residues. In DNA, the CDR3 is TGTGCCAGCAGTATTATAAACCACCACTACGAGCAGTACTTC. Protein product: CASSIINHHYEQYF.

The rearrangement links TRBV11-2 to TRBJ2-1; D perhaps matches TRBD1 (6 bases). Trimming stripped 5 bases from V and 3 bases from J, with 11 bases between. The germline V gene has CDR1 SGHAT and CDR2 FQNNGV. The CDR3 is 14 residues long. CDR3 loop: CASSLPDSYNEQFF. CDR3 in DNA: TGTGCCAGCAGCCTCCCGGACAGCTACAATGAGCAGTTCTTC.

The chain is built from TRBV29-1 and TRBJ2-7; TRBD1 matches 10 bases. The germline gives CDR1 SQVTM, CDR2 ANQGSEA. V shed 4 bases, J shed 3 bases, and the junction held 6 bases outside the gene matches. This CDR3 contains 14 residues. CDR3 sequence: CSVVWDRGLYEQYF. The DNA for the CDR3 is TGCAGCGTTGTATGGGACAGGGGTCTCTACGAGCAGTACTTC.

The chain is built from TRBV29-1 and TRBJ2-5; a weak D match, TRBD1 (6 bases). The CDR3 is 18 residues long. Germline CDR1 reads SQVTM; CDR2 reads ANQGSEA. V lost 6 bases, J lost 1 base, and 27 bases lay in between. This chain's CDR3 is CSVVRGEGVEAVQETQYF. CDR3 in DNA: TGCAGCGTCGTCAGGGGTGAGGGTGTTGAAGCAGTCCAAGAGACCCAGTACTTC.

V and J are TRBV7-8 and TRBJ2-7, with D perhaps matching TRBD1 or TRBD2 (5 bases each). The CDR3 loop spans 11 amino acids. Trimming left V 7 bases short and J 7 bases short, with 11 bases between. Per germline, CDR1 SGHVS and CDR2 FQNEAQ. CDR3 sequence reads: CASNSGREQYF. Here the CDR3 DNA reads TGTGCCAGCAACTCAGGGAGAGAGCAGTACTTC.

The chain is built from TRBV5-1 and TRBJ1-2; no clear D. Germline V gene sequence: CDR1 SGHRS, CDR2 YFSETQ. V was pared by 5 bases and J by 7 bases, with 12 bases between. CDR3 size: 12 residues. The CDR3 region is CASSSDLGGYTF. The DNA for the CDR3 is TGCGCCAGCAGTTCGGATTTGGGTGGCTACACCTTC.

The chain employs TRBV7-6 and TRBJ2-5; 13 bases fit TRBD2. This CDR3 has 17 amino acids. J lost 2 bases, V lost 4 bases, and 7 bases had no gene match. Germline assignment: CDR1 SGHVS and CDR2 FNYEAQ. The CDR3 sequence: CASSSRLAGGIQETQYF. In nucleotides, the CDR3 is TGTGCCAGCAGCTCTAGACTAGCGGGAGGCATTCAAGAGACCCAGTACTTC.

V and J are TRBV7-9 and TRBJ1-2; 9 bases are shared with TRBD1. This CDR3 is built from 17 residues. Germline loops: CDR1 SEHNR, CDR2 FQNEAQ (reference sequence). Trimming cost V 2 bases and J 0 bases; bases outside gene matches: 7. The CDR3 loop reads CASSLFGTGLTNYGYTF. The CDR3 region has the DNA TGTGCCAGCAGCTTATTTGGGACAGGGCTAACTAACTATGGCTACACCTTC.

The gene calls are TRBV6-6 and TRBJ2-1; TRBD2 is a possible D gene (6 bases). V was trimmed by 0 bases and J by 5 bases, leaving 14 bases between them. Germline-derived CDR1 and CDR2 are MNHNY and SVGAGI (reference sequence). This CDR3 is 16 amino acids long. This chain's CDR3 is CASSYSLGEAHNEQFF. The CDR3 nucleotides read TGTGCCAGCAGTTACTCCTTGGGGGAGGCCCACAATGAGCAGTTCTTC.

The chain couples TRBV4-1 to TRBJ1-1; D is uncertain. CDR1 is MGHRA and CDR2 is YSYEKL in the germline V gene. This CDR3 region has 19 residues. Trimming pared 0 bases from V and 0 bases from J, leaving 20 bases between. The DNA of the CDR3 is TGCGCCAGCAGCCAAGATCCTAGGGCCATACAGAACCTGAACACTGAAGCTTTCTTT. Translation: CASSQDPRAIQNLNTEAFF.